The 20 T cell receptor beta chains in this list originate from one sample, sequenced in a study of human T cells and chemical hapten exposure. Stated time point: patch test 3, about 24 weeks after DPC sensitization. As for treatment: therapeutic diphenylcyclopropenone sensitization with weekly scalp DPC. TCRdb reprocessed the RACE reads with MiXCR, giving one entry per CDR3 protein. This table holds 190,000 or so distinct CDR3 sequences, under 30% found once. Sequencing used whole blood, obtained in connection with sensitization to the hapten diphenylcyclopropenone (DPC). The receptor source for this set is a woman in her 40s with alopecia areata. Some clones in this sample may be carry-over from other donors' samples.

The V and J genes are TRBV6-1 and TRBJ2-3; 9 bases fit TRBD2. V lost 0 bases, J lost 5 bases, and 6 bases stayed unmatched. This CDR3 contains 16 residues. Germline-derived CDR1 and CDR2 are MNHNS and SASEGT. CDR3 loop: CASSEALAGGGDTQYF. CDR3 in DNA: TGTGCCAGCAGTGAAGCGCTGGCGGGAGGGGGAGATACGCAGTATTTT.

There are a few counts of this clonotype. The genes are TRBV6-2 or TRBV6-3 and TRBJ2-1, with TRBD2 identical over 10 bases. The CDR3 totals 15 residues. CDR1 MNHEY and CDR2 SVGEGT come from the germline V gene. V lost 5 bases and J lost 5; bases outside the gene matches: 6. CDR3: CASSPRTSGNNEQFF. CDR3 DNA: TGTGCCAGCAGTCCCCGGACTAGCGGTAACAATGAGCAGTTCTTC.

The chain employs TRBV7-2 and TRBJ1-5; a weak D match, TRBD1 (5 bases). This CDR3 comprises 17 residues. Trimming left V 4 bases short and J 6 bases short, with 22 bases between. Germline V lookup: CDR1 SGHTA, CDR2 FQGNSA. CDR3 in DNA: TGTGCCAGCAGCTCCGGAACCGGGGGAATGAGGGCTCAGCCCCAGCATTTT. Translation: CASSSGTGGMRAQPQHF.

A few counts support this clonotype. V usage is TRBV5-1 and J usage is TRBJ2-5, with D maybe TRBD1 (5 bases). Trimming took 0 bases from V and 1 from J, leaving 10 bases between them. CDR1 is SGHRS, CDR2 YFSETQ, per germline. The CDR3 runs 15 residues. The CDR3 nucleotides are TGCGCCAGCAGCTTGGATGTCAGGGCCCAAGAGACCCAGTACTTC. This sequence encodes CASSLDVRAQETQYF.

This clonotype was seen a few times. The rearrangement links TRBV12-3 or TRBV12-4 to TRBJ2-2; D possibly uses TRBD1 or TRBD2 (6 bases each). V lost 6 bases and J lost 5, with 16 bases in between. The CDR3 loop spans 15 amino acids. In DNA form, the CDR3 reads TGTGCCAGCAGGGTCCGGGAGCAGGGGACCGGGGAGCTGTTTTTT. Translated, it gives CASRVREQGTGELFF.

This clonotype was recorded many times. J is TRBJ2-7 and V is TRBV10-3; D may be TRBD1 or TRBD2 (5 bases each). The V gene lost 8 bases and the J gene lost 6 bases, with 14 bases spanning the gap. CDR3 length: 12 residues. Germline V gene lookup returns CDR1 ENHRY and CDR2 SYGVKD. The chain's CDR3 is CAIGEGIPEQYF. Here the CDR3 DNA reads TGTGCCATCGGAGAGGGGATCCCCGAGCAGTACTTC.

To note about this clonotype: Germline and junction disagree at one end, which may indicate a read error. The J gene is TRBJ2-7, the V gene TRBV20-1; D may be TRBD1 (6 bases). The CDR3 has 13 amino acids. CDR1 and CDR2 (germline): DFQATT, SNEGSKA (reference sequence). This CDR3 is CSAIRDTSDEQYF. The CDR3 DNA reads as TGCAGTGCTATCCGGGACACCTCCGACGAGCAGTACTTC.

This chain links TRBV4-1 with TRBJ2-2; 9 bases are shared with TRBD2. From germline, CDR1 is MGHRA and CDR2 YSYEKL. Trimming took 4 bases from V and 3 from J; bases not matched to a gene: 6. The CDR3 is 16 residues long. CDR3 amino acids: CASSPRLADYTGELFF. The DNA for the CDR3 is TGCGCCAGCAGCCCGAGACTAGCGGATTACACCGGGGAGCTGTTTTTT.

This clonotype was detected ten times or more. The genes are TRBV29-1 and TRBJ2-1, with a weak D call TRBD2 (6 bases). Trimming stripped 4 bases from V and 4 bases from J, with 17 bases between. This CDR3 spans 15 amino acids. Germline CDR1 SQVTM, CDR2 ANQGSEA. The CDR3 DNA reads TGCAGCGTTGCGCCCCAGGAGGGACCTTACAATGAGCAGTTCTTC. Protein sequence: CSVAPQEGPYNEQFF.

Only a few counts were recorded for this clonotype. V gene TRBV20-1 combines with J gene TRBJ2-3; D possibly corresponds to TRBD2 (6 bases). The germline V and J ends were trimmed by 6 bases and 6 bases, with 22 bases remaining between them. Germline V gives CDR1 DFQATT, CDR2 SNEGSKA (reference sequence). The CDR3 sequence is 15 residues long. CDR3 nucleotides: TGCAGTGCGCGGGACCGCCGTTTGGGGTCGGATACGCAGTATTTT. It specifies CSARDRRLGSDTQYF.

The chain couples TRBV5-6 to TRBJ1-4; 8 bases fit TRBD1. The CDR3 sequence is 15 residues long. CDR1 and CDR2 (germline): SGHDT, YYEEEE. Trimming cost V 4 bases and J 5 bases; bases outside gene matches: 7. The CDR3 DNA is TGTGCCAGCAGCCGCCGTGACAGGGGAAATGAAAAACTGTTTTTT. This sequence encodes CASSRRDRGNEKLFF.

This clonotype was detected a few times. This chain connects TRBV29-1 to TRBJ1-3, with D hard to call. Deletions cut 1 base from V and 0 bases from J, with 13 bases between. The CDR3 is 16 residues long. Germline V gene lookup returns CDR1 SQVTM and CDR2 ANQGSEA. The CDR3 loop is CSVEVGPRLSGNTIYF. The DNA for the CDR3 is TGCAGCGTTGAAGTAGGCCCGAGACTCTCTGGAAACACCATATATTTT.

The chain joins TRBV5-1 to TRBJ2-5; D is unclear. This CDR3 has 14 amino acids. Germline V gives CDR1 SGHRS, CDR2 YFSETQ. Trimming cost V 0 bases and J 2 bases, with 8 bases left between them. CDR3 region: CASSLELTQETQYF. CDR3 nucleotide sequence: TGCGCCAGCAGCTTGGAATTAACGCAAGAGACCCAGTACTTC.

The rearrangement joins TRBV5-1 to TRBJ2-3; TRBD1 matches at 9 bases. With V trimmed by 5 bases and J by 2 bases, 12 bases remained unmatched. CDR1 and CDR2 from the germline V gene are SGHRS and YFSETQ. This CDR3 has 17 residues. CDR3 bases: TGCGCCAGCAGACCAGCGACAGGGGGTCCCCACACAGATACGCAGTATTTT. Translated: CASRPATGGPHTDTQYF.

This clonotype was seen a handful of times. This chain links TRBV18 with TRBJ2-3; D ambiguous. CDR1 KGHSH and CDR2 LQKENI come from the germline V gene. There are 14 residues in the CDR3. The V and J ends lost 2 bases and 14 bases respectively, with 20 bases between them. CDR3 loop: CASSPGVDGTVPYF. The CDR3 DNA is TGTGCCAGCTCACCAGGAGTCGATGGAACAGTCCCGTATTTT.

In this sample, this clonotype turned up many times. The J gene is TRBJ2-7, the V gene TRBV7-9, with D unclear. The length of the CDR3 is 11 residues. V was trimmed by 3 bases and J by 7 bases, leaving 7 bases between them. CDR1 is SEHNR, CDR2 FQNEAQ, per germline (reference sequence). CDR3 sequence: CASSFALEQYF. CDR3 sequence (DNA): TGTGCCAGCAGCTTCGCCCTTGAGCAGTACTTC.

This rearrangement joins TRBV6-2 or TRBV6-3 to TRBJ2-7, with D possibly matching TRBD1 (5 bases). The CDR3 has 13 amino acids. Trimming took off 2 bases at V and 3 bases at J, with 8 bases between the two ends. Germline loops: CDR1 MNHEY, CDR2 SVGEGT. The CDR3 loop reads CASSYGADYEQYF. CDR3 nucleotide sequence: TGTGCCAGCAGTTACGGGGCTGACTACGAGCAGTACTTC.

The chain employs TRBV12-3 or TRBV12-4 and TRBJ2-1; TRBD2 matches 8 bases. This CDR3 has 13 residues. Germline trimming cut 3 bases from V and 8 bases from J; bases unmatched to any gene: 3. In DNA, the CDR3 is TGTGCCAGCAGTTTCTTAGCGGGATATGAGCAGTTCTTC. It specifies CASSFLAGYEQFF.

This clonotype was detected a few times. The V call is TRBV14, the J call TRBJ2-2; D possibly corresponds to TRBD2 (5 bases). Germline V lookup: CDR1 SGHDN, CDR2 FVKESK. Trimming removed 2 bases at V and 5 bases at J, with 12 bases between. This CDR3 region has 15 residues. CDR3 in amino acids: CASSQSPSGTGELFF. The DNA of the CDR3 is TGTGCCAGCAGCCAATCTCCATCGGGGACCGGGGAGCTGTTTTTT.

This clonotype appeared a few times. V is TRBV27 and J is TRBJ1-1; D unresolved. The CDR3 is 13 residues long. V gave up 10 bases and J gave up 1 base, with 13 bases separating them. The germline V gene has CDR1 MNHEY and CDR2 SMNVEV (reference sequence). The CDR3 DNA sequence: TGTGCCATTCCACTGGACGGGAACACTGAAGCTTTCTTT. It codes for CAIPLDGNTEAFF.